These 29 T cell receptor beta chains were all obtained from the same sample, sequenced in a study of cytomegalovirus exposure and HLA in healthy donors. PCR amplification relied on 60 Vbeta primers (plus 13 Jbeta primers). Produced via immunoSEQ multiplex PCR; TCRdb's table is partial and in-frame only. The table records approximately 190,000 clones, about four fifths of them present only once. Sequencing was carried out using PBMCs. The receptor set was obtained from a woman in her late teens or twenties in good health and CMV-seronegative.

The chain recombines TRBV6-1 with TRBJ2-5; 7 nucleotides align to TRBD2. The CDR3 is made up of 14 amino acids. Germline trimming cut 2 bases from V and 6 bases from J; bases unmatched to any gene: 6. Germline-derived CDR1 and CDR2 are MNHNS and SASEGT. CDR3: CASSESGVVKTQYF. In DNA, the CDR3 is TGTGCCAGCAGTGAAAGCGGGGTGGTGAAGACCCAGTACTTC.

The rearrangement links TRBV29-1 to TRBJ2-1; 8 bases map to TRBD1. Unmatched junction bases numbered 5, after V lost 3 bases and J lost 4 bases. The CDR3 has 14 residues. The germline gives CDR1 SQVTM, CDR2 ANQGSEA. CDR3 sequence: CSVDYRGFYNEQFF. CDR3 nucleotide sequence: TGCAGCGTTGACTACAGGGGGTTTTACAATGAGCAGTTCTTC.

The V gene is TRBV30, the J gene TRBJ1-3, with D possibly matching TRBD1 (5 bases). The CDR3 contains 15 residues. Germline V gives CDR1 GTSNPN, CDR2 SVGIG (reference sequence). With 4 bases removed from V and 0 bases from J, the gap between germline ends came to 13 bases. The CDR3 sequence is CAWMFGGSSGNTIYF. CDR3 nucleotides: TGTGCCTGGATGTTCGGGGGAAGCTCTGGAAACACCATATATTTT.

This chain uses TRBV27 with TRBJ1-6; D is perhaps TRBD1 (6 bases). Germline V gene data show CDR1 as MNHEY and CDR2 as SMNVEV (reference sequence). The V end was cut by 5 bases, the J end by 8 bases, with 22 bases between. The CDR3 consists of 17 residues. DNA for the CDR3: TGTGCCAGCAGTACCCGGCCGACAGGAGAACCCTATTCACCCCTCCACTTT. It encodes CASSTRPTGEPYSPLHF.

The chain links TRBV5-6 to TRBJ1-5; 11 bases agree with TRBD1. Per the germline V gene, CDR1 is SGHDT and CDR2 is YYEEEE. The CDR3 has 15 residues. The J segment lost 3 bases and the V segment lost 3 bases, leaving 2 bases of the junction unmatched. The chain's CDR3 is CASSWGQGDNQPQHF. CDR3 sequence (DNA): TGTGCCAGCAGCTGGGGACAGGGGGACAATCAGCCCCAGCATTTT.

Remarks on this clone: An end of the junction does not agree with germline; a read error may underlie this. The J gene is TRBJ2-3, the V gene TRBV7-9; 12 nucleotides match TRBD2. The CDR3 is made up of 16 amino acids. Germline V gene sequence: CDR1 SEHNR, CDR2 FQNEAQ (reference sequence). DNA of the CDR3: TGTTCCAGCAGCTCTCCTAGCGGGAGGGTCGTGGATACGCAGTATTTT. Its translation is CSSSSPSGRVVDTQYF.

This chain links TRBV7-6 with TRBJ2-1; maybe TRBD2 (6 bases). Per germline, CDR1 SGHVS and CDR2 FNYEAQ. Trimming removed 0 bases at V and 7 bases at J, with 13 bases between. CDR3 size: 15 residues. The CDR3 here is CASSLAGARGNEQFF. The CDR3 DNA is TGTGCCAGCAGCTTAGCGGGAGCGCGGGGAAATGAGCAGTTCTTC.

The rearrangement joins TRBV27 to TRBJ2-7, with 9 bases matching TRBD1. CDR1 and CDR2 (germline): MNHEY, SMNVEV (reference sequence). J was trimmed by 6 bases and V by 2 bases; bases with no gene match: 5. This CDR3 region has 14 residues. The CDR3 spells CASSLRDRVGEQYF. DNA for the CDR3: TGTGCCAGCAGTTTAAGGGACAGGGTGGGCGAGCAGTACTTC.

The rearrangement links TRBV28 to TRBJ1-3; D is ambiguous. Germline loops: CDR1 MDHEN, CDR2 SYDVKM. The CDR3 length is 14 residues. Trimming left V 3 bases short and J 1 base short, with 7 bases between. CDR3 sequence (DNA): TGTGCCAGCAGTTTCTCGGGATCTGGAAACACCATATATTTT. This gives the protein CASSFSGSGNTIYF.

This clone was counted only a few times. This chain uses TRBV2 with TRBJ1-1; D possibly corresponds to TRBD1 (6 bases). With 4 bases removed from V and 4 bases from J, the gap between germline ends came to 10 bases. There are 13 residues in the CDR3. The germline CDR1 and CDR2 sequences are SNHLY and FYNNEI. The CDR3 loop is CASSGNRATEAFF. The CDR3 DNA is TGTGCCAGCAGTGGTAACAGGGCCACTGAAGCTTTCTTT.

This sequence joins TRBV11-2 and TRBJ2-7; 7 bases line up with TRBD2. Per germline, CDR1 SGHAT and CDR2 FQNNGV. The J segment lost 2 bases and the V segment lost 2 bases, leaving 6 bases of the junction unmatched. This CDR3 comprises 15 residues. This chain's CDR3 is CASSLNERGPYEQYF. DNA of the CDR3: TGTGCCAGCAGCTTAAATGAGCGGGGCCCCTACGAGCAGTACTTC. The full variable domain, rest sourced from reference TRBV11-2 and TRBJ2-7, is EAGVAQSPRYKIIEKRQSVAFWCNPISGHATLYWYQQILGQGPKLLIQFQNNGVVDDSQLPKDRFSAERLKGVDSTLKIQPAKLEDSAVYLCASSLNERGPYEQYFGPGTRLTVT.

This clone has a single count. The rearrangement uses TRBV18 and TRBJ2-5; weak D call: TRBD2 (5 bases). Germline values: CDR1 KGHSH, CDR2 LQKENI. The CDR3 is made up of 14 amino acids. Deletions cut 3 bases from V and 3 bases from J, with 11 bases between. The CDR3 DNA reads as TGTGCCAGCTCACCCTCGCGGGCAGAAGAGACCCAGTACTTC. Translated: CASSPSRAEETQYF.

As to this clone: The junction and the germline gene differ at one end; a read error may be behind it. The J gene is TRBJ2-5, the V gene TRBV7-7; D is ambiguous. Germline V gene sequence: CDR1 SSHAT, CDR2 FNYEAQ (reference sequence). The CDR3 is made up of 12 amino acids. CDR3 sequence: CASSSGLGTQYF. Written as DNA, the CDR3 is TGTGCTAGCAGCTCAGGCCTGGGGACCCAGTACTTC.

This rearrangement joins TRBV7-2 to TRBJ2-5, with D perhaps TRBD1 (6 bases). CDR1 and CDR2 from the germline V gene are SGHTA and FQGNSA. The CDR3 consists of 15 residues. The ends were cut back, 1 base at V and 4 bases at J, with 13 bases in the middle. The CDR3 DNA sequence: TGTGCCAGCAGCTTAGATGGTTCAGGGGCAGAGACCCAGTACTTC. Translation gives CASSLDGSGAETQYF. The variable domain in full, completed from reference TRBV7-2 and TRBJ2-5, reads GAGVSQSPSNKVTEKGKDVELRCDPISGHTALYWYRQSLGQGLEFLIYFQGNSAPDKSGLPSDRFSAERTGGSVSTLTIQRTQQEDSAVYLCASSLDGSGAETQYFGPGTRLLVL.

The chain employs TRBV6-1 and TRBJ2-7; 8 bases fit TRBD1. The CDR3 covers 15 residues. V lost 6 bases and J lost 0; bases outside the gene matches: 7. Germline assignment: CDR1 MNHNS and CDR2 SASEGT. CDR3 sequence: CASSRGTGISYEQYF. CDR3 nucleotide sequence: TGTGCCAGCAGCCGTGGGACAGGCATCTCCTACGAGCAGTACTTC.

The chain employs TRBV7-8 and TRBJ1-2; TRBD1 might be the D (5 bases). The germline CDR1 and CDR2 sequences are SGHVS and FQNEAQ. The germline V and J ends were trimmed by 1 base and 4 bases, with 13 bases remaining between them. The CDR3 spans 15 residues. The CDR3 loop reads CASSLGQGVAYGYTF. CDR3 coding DNA: TGTGCCAGCAGCTTAGGGCAGGGCGTTGCCTATGGCTACACCTTC.

The chain has TRBV7-2 and TRBJ2-5; D gene ambiguous. Germline V gene sequence: CDR1 SGHTA, CDR2 FQGNSA. This CDR3 is 14 amino acids long. Between the trimmed V and J ends, which lost 5 bases and 5 bases, there was a span of 15 bases. CDR3 coding DNA: TGTGCCAGCAGCGCCCATGGGCAAAAGGAGACCCAGTACTTC. Translation: CASSAHGQKETQYF.

For the CDR3, the DNA is TGTGCCAGCTCACAAGGGGCTAGCGGGAAGAGTAACTACAATGAGCAGTTCTTC. It encodes CASSQGASGKSNYNEQFF. The gene calls are TRBV18 and TRBJ2-1, with TRBD2 matching over 9 bases. CDR1 KGHSH and CDR2 LQKENI come from the germline V gene. The CDR3 is 18 amino acids. Losses at the gene ends were 4 bases for V and 3 bases for J; bases not matched to a gene: 13.

The chain combines TRBV14 with TRBJ1-2; possible D gene TRBD1, 6 bases. This CDR3 is built from 13 residues. Germline V gene data show CDR1 as SGHDN and CDR2 as FVKESK. Trimming took off 2 bases at V and 8 bases at J, with 12 bases between the two ends. CDR3 DNA sequence: TGTGCCAGCAGCCAATGGACAGAAGACGGCTACACCTTC. Its protein product is CASSQWTEDGYTF.

The chain joins TRBV19 to TRBJ2-5; 12 nucleotides line up with TRBD2. Per the germline V gene, CDR1 is LNHDA and CDR2 is SQIVND (reference sequence). V gave up 4 bases and J gave up 5 bases; unmatched junction bases: 8. The CDR3 covers 16 residues. The CDR3 loop is CASSTSSGRARETQYF. The CDR3 DNA reads as TGTGCCAGTAGTACTTCTAGCGGGAGGGCCCGGGAGACCCAGTACTTC.

The chain is built from TRBV15 and TRBJ2-5; a weak D match, TRBD2 (6 bases). Trimming pared 5 bases from V and 3 bases from J, leaving 16 bases between. Germline CDR1 LNHNV, CDR2 YYDKDF (reference sequence). The CDR3 extends over 15 amino acids. The CDR3 here is CATSFGTQKEETQYF. CDR3 sequence (DNA): TGTGCCACCAGCTTCGGGACTCAGAAGGAAGAGACCCAGTACTTC. Looking up the rest from reference TRBV15 and TRBJ2-5 gives the full variable domain: DAMVIQNPRYQVTQFGKPVTLSCSQTLNHNVMYWYQQKSSQAPKLLFHYYDKDFNNEADTPDNFQSRRPNTSFCFLDIRSPGLGDTAMYLCATSFGTQKEETQYFGPGTRLLVL.

The CDR3, as DNA: TGTGCCAGTAGTATAACAGCCACCCGCAATGAGCAGTTCTTC. This gives the protein CASSITATRNEQFF. J is TRBJ2-1 and V is TRBV19; no reliable D call. This CDR3 has 14 residues. V was cut by 2 bases and J by 6 bases, with 11 bases left in between. Germline V lookup: CDR1 LNHDA, CDR2 SQIVND (reference sequence).

V and J are TRBV30 and TRBJ2-5; TRBD2 might be the D (6 bases). The germline gives CDR1 GTSNPN, CDR2 SVGIG (reference sequence). The CDR3 consists of 16 residues. V gave up 2 bases and J gave up 2 bases, with 18 bases separating them. The CDR3 sequence is CAWSLGSGGGQETQYF. DNA of the CDR3: TGTGCCTGGAGTCTCGGTAGCGGAGGCGGTCAAGAGACCCAGTACTTC.

V and J are TRBV7-2 and TRBJ2-1; 8 bases match TRBD2. This CDR3 is built from 17 residues. The J segment lost 8 bases and the V segment lost 4 bases, leaving 16 bases of the junction unmatched. Germline CDR1 SGHTA, CDR2 FQGNSA. The CDR3 spells CASSSRGGAGARDEQFF. Written as DNA, the CDR3 is TGTGCCAGCAGCTCTAGAGGGGGAGCGGGAGCGAGAGATGAGCAGTTCTTC.

The V gene is TRBV7-9, the J gene TRBJ1-4; no reliable D call. With 3 bases removed from V and 6 bases from J, the gap between germline ends came to 5 bases. This CDR3 comprises 12 residues. The V gene's germline CDR1 is SEHNR and CDR2 FQNEAQ (reference sequence). The CDR3 DNA reads as TGTGCCAGCAGCTTCGAGGATGAAAAACTGTTTTTT. It codes for CASSFEDEKLFF.

This rearrangement joins TRBV4-3 to TRBJ1-1; maybe TRBD1 (5 bases). This CDR3 is built from 14 residues. CDR1 and CDR2 from the germline V gene are LGHNA and YSLEER. Trimming stripped 3 bases from V and 0 bases from J, with 8 bases between. CDR3 residues: CASSHGGVNTEAFF. CDR3 DNA: TGCGCCAGCAGCCATGGAGGGGTGAACACTGAAGCTTTCTTT.

V is TRBV6-7 and J is TRBJ1-5; 7 bases agree with TRBD1. TRBV6-7 is an open reading frame whose function is uncertain. The CDR3 is made up of 15 amino acids. V was clipped by 5 bases and J by 3 bases; unmatched bases: 7. The CDR3 reads CASSNVTGPNQPQHF. The CDR3 bases are TGTGCCAGCAGTAATGTGACAGGGCCCAATCAGCCCCAGCATTTT.

This chain joins TRBV28 and TRBJ1-4, with D perhaps TRBD1 (6 bases). From germline, CDR1 is MDHEN and CDR2 SYDVKM. This CDR3 has 15 amino acids. Deletions cut 5 bases from V and 1 base from J, with 11 bases between. CDR3 sequence reads: CASSLPQGTNEKLFF. CDR3 DNA: TGTGCCAGCAGTCTCCCACAGGGAACTAATGAAAAACTGTTTTTT.

The chain's CDR3 is CASSFGEGQFF. In DNA, the CDR3 is TGTGCCAGCAGCTTCGGGGAGGGGCAGTTCTTC. The rearrangement links TRBV7-2 to TRBJ2-1; 7 bases align to TRBD2. V trimming: 3 bases; J trimming: 12 bases; junction bases outside the gene matches: 2. The CDR3 sequence is 11 residues long. The V gene's germline CDR1 is SGHTA and CDR2 FQGNSA.